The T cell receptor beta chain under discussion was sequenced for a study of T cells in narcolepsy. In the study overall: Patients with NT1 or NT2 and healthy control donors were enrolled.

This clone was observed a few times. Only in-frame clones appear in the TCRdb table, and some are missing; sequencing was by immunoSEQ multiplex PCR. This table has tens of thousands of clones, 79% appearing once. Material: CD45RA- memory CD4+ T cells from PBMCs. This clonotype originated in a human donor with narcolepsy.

The CDR3, as DNA: TGTGCCAGCAGTTTACGCGAGCAGTACTTC. Amino acids: CASSLREQYF. The genes are TRBV28 and TRBJ2-7; D call uncertain. V was pared by 2 bases and J by 6 bases, with 2 bases between. This CDR3 has 10 residues. The germline CDR1 and CDR2 sequences are MDHEN and SYDVKM.